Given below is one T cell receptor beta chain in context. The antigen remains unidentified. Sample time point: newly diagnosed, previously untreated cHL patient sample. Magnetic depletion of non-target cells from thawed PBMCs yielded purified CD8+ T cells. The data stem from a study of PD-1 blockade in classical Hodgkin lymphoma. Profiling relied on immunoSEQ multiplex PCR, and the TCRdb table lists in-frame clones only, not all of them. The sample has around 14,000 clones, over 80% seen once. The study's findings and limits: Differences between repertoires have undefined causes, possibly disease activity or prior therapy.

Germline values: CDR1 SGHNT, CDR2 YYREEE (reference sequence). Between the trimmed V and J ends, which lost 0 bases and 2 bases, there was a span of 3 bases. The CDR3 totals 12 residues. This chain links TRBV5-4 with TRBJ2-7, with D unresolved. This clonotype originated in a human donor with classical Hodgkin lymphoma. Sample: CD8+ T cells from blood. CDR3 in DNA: TGTGCCAGCAGCTTGGGGGCCTACGAGCAGTACTTC. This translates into CASSLGAYEQYF.